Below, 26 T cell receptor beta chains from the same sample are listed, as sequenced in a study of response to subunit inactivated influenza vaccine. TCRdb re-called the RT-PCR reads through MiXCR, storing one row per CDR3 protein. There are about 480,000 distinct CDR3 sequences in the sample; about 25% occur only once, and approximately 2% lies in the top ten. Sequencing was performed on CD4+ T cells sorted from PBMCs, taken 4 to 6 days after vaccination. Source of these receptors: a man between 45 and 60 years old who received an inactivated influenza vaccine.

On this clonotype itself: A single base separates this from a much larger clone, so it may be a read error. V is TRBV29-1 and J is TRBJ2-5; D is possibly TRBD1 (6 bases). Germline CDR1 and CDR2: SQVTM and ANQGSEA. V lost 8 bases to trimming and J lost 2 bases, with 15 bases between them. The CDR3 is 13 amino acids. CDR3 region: CSTVRGSQETQYF. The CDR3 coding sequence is TGCAGCACCGTCAGGGGATCGCAAGAGACCCAGTACTTC.

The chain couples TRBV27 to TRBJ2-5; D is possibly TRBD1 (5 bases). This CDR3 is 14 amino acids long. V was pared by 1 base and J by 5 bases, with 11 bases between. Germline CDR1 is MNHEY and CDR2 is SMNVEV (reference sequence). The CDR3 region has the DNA TGTGCCAGCAGTTTATATAGGGGTGGGGAGACCCAGTACTTC. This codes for CASSLYRGGETQYF.

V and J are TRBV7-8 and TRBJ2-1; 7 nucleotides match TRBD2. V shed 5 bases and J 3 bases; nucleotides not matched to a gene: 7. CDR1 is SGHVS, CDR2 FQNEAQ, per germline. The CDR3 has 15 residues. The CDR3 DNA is TGTGCCAGCAGCCCCGCCGGGACTATCTACAATGAGCAGTTCTTC. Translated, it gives CASSPAGTIYNEQFF.

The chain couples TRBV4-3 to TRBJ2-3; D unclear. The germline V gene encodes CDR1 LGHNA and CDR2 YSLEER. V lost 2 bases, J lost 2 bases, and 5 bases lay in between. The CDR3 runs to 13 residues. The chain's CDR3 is CASSQSLTDTQYF. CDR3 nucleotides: TGCGCCAGCAGCCAAAGTCTCACAGATACGCAGTATTTT.

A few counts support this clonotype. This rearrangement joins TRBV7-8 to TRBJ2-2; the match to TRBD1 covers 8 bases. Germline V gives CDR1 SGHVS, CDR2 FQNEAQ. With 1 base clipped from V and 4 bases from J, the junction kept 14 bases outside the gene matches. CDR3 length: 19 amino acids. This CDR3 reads CASSLEIGLTGAVTGELFF. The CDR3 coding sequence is TGTGCCAGCAGCTTAGAAATAGGGTTGACAGGGGCGGTCACCGGGGAGCTGTTTTTT. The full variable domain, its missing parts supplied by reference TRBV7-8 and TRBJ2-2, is GAGVSQSPRYKVAKRGQDVALRCDPISGHVSLFWYQQALGQGPEFLTYFQNEAQLDKSGLPSDRFFAERPEGSVSTLKIQRTQQEDSAVYLCASSLEIGLTGAVTGELFFGEGSRLTVL.

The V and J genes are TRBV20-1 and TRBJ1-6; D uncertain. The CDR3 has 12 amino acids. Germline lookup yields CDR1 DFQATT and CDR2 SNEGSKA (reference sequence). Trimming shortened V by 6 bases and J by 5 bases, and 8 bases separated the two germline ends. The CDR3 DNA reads TGCAGTGCCCCACTTAATAATTCACCCCTCCACTTT. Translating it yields CSAPLNNSPLHF.

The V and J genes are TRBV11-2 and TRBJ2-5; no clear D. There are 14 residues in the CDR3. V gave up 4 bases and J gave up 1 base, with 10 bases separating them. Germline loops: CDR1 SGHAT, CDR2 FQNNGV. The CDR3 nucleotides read TGTGCCAGCAGCTCCCCGGGCCTCCAAGAGACCCAGTACTTC. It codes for CASSSPGLQETQYF.

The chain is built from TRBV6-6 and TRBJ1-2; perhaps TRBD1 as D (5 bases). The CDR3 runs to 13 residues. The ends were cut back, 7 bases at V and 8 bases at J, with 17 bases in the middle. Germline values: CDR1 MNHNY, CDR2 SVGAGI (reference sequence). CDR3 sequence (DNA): TGTGCCAGCAAGCGGCGGGACCTTGAGGGCTACACCTTC. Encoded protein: CASKRRDLEGYTF.

Here the CDR3 DNA reads TGTGCCAGCAGTGATCCTGGGGCGAGCTCTGGAAACACCATATATTTT. This gives the protein CASSDPGASSGNTIYF. This chain links TRBV6-1 with TRBJ1-3, with D perhaps matching TRBD1 (5 bases). The ends were cut back, 3 bases at V and 0 bases at J, with 12 bases in the middle. The CDR3 length is 16 residues. CDR1 MNHNS and CDR2 SASEGT come from the germline V gene.

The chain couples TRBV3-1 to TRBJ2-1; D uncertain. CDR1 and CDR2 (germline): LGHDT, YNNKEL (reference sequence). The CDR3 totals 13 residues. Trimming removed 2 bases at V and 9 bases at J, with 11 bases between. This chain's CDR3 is CASSQPQVGEQFF. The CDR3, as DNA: TGTGCCAGCAGCCAACCTCAGGTGGGTGAGCAGTTCTTC.

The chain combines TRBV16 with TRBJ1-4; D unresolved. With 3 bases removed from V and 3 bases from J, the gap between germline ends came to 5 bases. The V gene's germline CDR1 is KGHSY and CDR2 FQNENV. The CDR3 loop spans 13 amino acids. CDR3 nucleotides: TGTGCCAGCAGCCACCGGTCTAATGAAAAACTGTTTTTT. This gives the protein CASSHRSNEKLFF.

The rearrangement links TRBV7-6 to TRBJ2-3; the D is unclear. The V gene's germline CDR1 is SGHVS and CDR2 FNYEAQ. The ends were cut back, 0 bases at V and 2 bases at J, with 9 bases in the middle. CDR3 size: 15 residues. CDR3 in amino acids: CASSLAGSYTDTQYF. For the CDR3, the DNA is TGTGCCAGCAGCTTAGCCGGGTCCTACACAGATACGCAGTATTTT.

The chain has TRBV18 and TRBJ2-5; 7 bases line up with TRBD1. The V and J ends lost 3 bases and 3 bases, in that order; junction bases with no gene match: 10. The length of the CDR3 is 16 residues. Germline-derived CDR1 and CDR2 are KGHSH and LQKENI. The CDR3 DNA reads TGTGCCAGCTCACCGATGACAGGGAATGAAGAAGAGACCCAGTACTTC. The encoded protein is CASSPMTGNEEETQYF. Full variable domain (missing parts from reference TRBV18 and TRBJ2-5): NAGVMQNPRHLVRRRGQEARLRCSPMKGHSHVYWYRQLPEEGLKFMVYLQKENIIDESGMPKERFSAEFPKEGPSILRIQQVVRGDSAAYFCASSPMTGNEEETQYFGPGTRLLVL.

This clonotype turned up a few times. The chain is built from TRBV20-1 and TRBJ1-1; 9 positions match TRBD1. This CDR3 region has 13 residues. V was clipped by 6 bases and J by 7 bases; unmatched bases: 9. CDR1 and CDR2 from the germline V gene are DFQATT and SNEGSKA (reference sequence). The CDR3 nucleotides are TGCAGTGCGCAGACAGGGGGGAGAAGTGAAGCTTTCTTT. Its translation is CSAQTGGRSEAFF.

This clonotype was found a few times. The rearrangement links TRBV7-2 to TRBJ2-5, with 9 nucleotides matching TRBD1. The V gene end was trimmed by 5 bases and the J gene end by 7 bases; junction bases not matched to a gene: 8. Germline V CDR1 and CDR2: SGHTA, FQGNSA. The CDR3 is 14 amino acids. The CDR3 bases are TGTGCCAGCAGCACCCGGACAGGGGAAGGGACCCAGTACTTC. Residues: CASSTRTGEGTQYF.

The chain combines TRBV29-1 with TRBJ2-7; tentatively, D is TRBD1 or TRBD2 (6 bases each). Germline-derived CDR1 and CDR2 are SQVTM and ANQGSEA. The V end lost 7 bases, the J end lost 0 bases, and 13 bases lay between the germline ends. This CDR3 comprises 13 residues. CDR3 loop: CSATGASSYEQYF. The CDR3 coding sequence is TGCAGCGCAACGGGGGCCAGCTCCTACGAGCAGTACTTC.

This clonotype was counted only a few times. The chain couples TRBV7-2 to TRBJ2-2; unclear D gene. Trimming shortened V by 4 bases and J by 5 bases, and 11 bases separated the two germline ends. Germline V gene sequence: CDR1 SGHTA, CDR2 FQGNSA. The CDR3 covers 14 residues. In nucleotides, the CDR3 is TGTGCCAGCAGCTCACAAGAAGGGACCGGGGAGCTGTTTTTT. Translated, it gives CASSSQEGTGELFF.

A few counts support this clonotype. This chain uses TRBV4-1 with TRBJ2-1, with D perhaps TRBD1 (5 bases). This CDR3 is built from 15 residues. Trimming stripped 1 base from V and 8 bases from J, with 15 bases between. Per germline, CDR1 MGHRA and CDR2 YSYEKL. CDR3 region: CASSQVVQGIHEQFF. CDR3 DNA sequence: TGCGCCAGCAGCCAAGTTGTCCAGGGTATCCATGAGCAGTTCTTC.

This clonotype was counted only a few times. The CDR3 here is CASNTQLAGVETQYF. DNA for the CDR3: TGTGCCAGCAACACCCAGCTAGCGGGAGTAGAGACCCAGTACTTC. The rearrangement uses TRBV28 and TRBJ2-5; 10 positions agree with TRBD2. Germline V lookup: CDR1 MDHEN, CDR2 SYDVKM. The CDR3 runs to 15 residues. Trimming took 7 bases from V and 4 from J; bases not matched to a gene: 9.

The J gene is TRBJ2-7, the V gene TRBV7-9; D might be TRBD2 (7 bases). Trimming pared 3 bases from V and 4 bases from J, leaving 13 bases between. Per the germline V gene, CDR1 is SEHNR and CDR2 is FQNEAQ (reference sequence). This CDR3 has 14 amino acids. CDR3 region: CASSLAGARYEQYF. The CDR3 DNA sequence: TGTGCCAGCAGCTTGGCGGGGGCCCGTTACGAGCAGTACTTC.

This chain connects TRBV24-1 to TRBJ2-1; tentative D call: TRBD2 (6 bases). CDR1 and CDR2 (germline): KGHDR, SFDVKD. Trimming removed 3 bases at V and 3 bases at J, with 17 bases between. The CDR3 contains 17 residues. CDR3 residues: CATSDVGGRGLYNEQFF. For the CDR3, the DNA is TGTGCCACCAGTGATGTCGGGGGACGGGGTCTCTACAATGAGCAGTTCTTC.

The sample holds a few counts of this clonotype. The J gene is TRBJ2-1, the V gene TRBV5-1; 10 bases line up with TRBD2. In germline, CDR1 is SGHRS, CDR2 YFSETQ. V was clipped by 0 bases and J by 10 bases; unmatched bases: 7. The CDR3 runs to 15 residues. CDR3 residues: CASSLAGTSVDEQFF. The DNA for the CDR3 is TGCGCCAGCAGCTTGGCCGGGACTAGCGTGGACGAGCAGTTCTTC.

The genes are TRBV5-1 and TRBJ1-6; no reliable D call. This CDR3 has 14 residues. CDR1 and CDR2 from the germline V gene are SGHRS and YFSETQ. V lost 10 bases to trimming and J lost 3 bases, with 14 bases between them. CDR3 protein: CARREAVYNSPLHF. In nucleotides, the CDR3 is TGCGCCCGGCGGGAGGCAGTCTATAATTCACCCCTCCACTTT.

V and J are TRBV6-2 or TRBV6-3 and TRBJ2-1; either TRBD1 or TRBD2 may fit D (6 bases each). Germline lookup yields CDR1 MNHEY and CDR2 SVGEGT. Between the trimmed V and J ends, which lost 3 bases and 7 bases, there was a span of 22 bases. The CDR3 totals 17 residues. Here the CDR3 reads CASSYPERGGRRNEQFF. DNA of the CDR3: TGTGCCAGCAGTTATCCAGAGAGAGGGGGGCGTAGGAATGAGCAGTTCTTC.

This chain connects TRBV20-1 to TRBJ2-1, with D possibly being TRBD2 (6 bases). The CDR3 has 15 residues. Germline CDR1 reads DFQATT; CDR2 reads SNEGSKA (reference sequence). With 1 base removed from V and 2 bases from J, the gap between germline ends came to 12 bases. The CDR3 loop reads CSARGLASAYNEQFF. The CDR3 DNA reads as TGCAGTGCTAGAGGTCTAGCGAGCGCCTACAATGAGCAGTTCTTC.

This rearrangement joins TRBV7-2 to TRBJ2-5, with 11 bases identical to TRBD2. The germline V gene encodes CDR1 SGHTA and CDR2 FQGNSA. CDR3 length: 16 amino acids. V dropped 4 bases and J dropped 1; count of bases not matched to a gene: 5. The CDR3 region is CASSSRLAGFQETQYF. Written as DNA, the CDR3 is TGTGCCAGCAGCTCAAGACTAGCGGGGTTCCAAGAGACCCAGTACTTC.